This T cell receptor beta chain was recorded in a study of blood T cell repertoires in COVID-19. Participants were aged roughly 18 to 89 years, lived in 20 to 25 US areas, and enrolled virtually. Clinical histories supplied by participants themselves formed the basis of cohort assignment. Resolution of symptoms, clearance, or two negative PCRs was present in recovered Cohort 3 donors. The CDR3 is made up of 14 amino acids. The V and J ends lost 4 bases and 7 bases respectively, with 14 bases between them. Germline V gives CDR1 PRHDT, CDR2 FYEKMQ (reference sequence). TCRdb keeps only in-frame clones here, not all; method: immunoSEQ multiplex PCR. The top ten hold roughly 1.1% of the sample, which has fewer than 500,000 clones, 85% to 90% seen once.

The origin of this receptor is a man younger than 40 who had recovered from COVID-19. The rearrangement uses TRBV13 and TRBJ2-1, with a possible D match to TRBD2 (5 bases). Sequencing used PBMCs or T cells enriched from blood (not recorded which). The CDR3 DNA is TGTGCCAGCAGCTCCCCGTCGTTAGCGAATGAGCAGTTCTTC. Amino acids: CASSSPSLANEQFF.